These 5 T cell receptor beta chains were sequenced from one sample in a study of control samples from healthy donors and cancer patients. Assay: immunoSEQ multiplex PCR; the TCRdb copy retains only in-frame clones and omits some. The table shows about 150,000 clones, with approximately 90% occurring only once. Source material: blood. Every receptor here comes from a woman in her twenties or thirties in good health.

This clone was seen ten or more times. The chain couples TRBV6-5 to TRBJ2-1, with 10 nucleotides matching TRBD1. The CDR3 is 13 residues long. From germline, CDR1 is MNHEY and CDR2 SVGAGI. V trimming: 6 bases; J trimming: 9 bases; junction bases outside the gene matches: 5. For the CDR3, the DNA is TGTGCCAGCAGCTCGGACAGGGGGAGTGAGCAGTTCTTC. Encoded protein: CASSSDRGSEQFF.

This chain uses TRBV6-5 with TRBJ2-5; 8 bases are a match to TRBD1. CDR1 is MNHEY, CDR2 SVGAGI, per germline. V shed 2 bases, J shed 7 bases, and the junction held 12 bases outside the gene matches. This CDR3 region has 16 residues. In nucleotides, the CDR3 is TGTGCCAGCAGTTACGAGACCGGGACAGGTGGTCGGACCCAGTACTTC. Translated, it gives CASSYETGTGGRTQYF.

This clone was seen only a few times. The chain uses TRBV5-6 and TRBJ1-3; D unclear. This CDR3 region has 12 residues. Trimming took 2 bases from V and 7 from J, leaving 7 bases between them. From germline, CDR1 is SGHDT and CDR2 YYEEEE. The CDR3 is CASSFGSNTIYF. Here the CDR3 DNA reads TGTGCCAGCAGCTTCGGTTCGAACACCATATATTTT. The full variable domain, in which reference TRBV5-6 and TRBJ1-3 provide the parts outside the CDR3, is DAGVTQSPTHLIKTRGQQVTLRCSPKSGHDTVSWYQQALGQGPQFIFQYYEEEERQRGNFPDRFSGHQFPNYSSELNVNALLLGDSALYLCASSFGSNTIYFGEGSWLTVV.

V gene TRBV2 combines with J gene TRBJ1-1; 9 nucleotides line up with TRBD1. Germline CDR1 SNHLY, CDR2 FYNNEI. The junction had 12 bases not matched to a gene; V was cut back by 5 bases and J by 5 bases. CDR3 size: 16 residues. CDR3 nucleotide sequence: TGTGCCAGCAGTAAGTGGACCGGGACAGGGAGTACTGAAGCTTTCTTT. It is translated as CASSKWTGTGSTEAFF.

The chain carries TRBV9 and TRBJ2-3, with 15 bases aligning to TRBD2. The germline V gene has CDR1 SGDLS and CDR2 YYNGEE. This CDR3 is 17 amino acids long. V lost 3 bases and J lost 3; bases outside the gene matches: 5. CDR3 sequence (DNA): TGTGCCAGCAGCGCCGGACTAGCGGGAGGGGATACAGATACGCAGTATTTT. Amino acids: CASSAGLAGGDTDTQYF.